The 5 T cell receptor beta chains given below trace back to one sample, sequenced in a study of shared clonotypes between healthy human individuals (dated by TCRdb to the early 2020s). Libraries were constructed by the immunoSEQ multiplex PCR assay. TCRdb's version of the immuneACCESS table is confined to in-frame rearrangements and falls short of the full clone set. An unresolved V gene accounts for under half of the shortfall where checked; the remainder is of unknown origin. In this sample the table shows roughly 2,500,000 clones, approximately 94% of which occur a single time. Of the sample, approximately 0.36% is held by the ten largest clones. Sequencing was done on a sample of naive CD4+ T cells from PBMCs. The sample's cell subset or site label, decoded: CD45RA+ positively selected. The receptor set was obtained from a man in his late teens or twenties in good health. Some clones in this sample may be carry-over from other donors' samples.

The V gene is TRBV4-1, the J gene TRBJ2-5; 11 positions match TRBD2. Germline-derived CDR1 and CDR2 are MGHRA and YSYEKL. The CDR3 has 16 amino acids. Trimming removed 0 bases from V and 4 bases from J; junction bases left unmatched: 4. Written as DNA, the CDR3 is TGCGCCAGCAGCCAAGAAGAACTAGCGGGAGCAGAGACCCAGTACTTC. Its protein product is CASSQEELAGAETQYF.

In DNA form, the CDR3 reads TGTGCCAGCAGCCAAGATTCAGGGTTCCGTCAGGACTACGAGCAGTACTTC. As protein: CASSQDSGFRQDYEQYF. The gene calls are TRBV4-2 and TRBJ2-7; the D gene is possibly TRBD1 (5 bases). The ends were cut back, 0 bases at V and 3 bases at J, with 18 bases in the middle. Per germline, CDR1 LGHNA and CDR2 YNFKEQ. The CDR3 consists of 17 residues.

V is TRBV19 and J is TRBJ2-7; D is ambiguous. V dropped 5 bases and J dropped 3 bases, with 5 bases sitting between them. CDR1 is LNHDA, CDR2 SQIVND, per germline (reference sequence). This CDR3 has 11 amino acids. CDR3 in DNA: TGTGCCAGTAGTCCTTTCTACGAGCAGTACTTC. Translation gives CASSPFYEQYF.

Regarding this clone: One end of the junction varies from germline; a read error may be responsible. The CDR3 protein is CATSGEKTRGTVRNQPQHF. The CDR3 DNA sequence: TGTGCCACCAGCGGAGAGAAAACACGGGGGACAGTCCGTAATCAGCCCCAGCATTTT. The chain employs TRBV15 and TRBJ1-5; 7 nucleotides line up with TRBD1. The length of the CDR3 is 19 residues. Germline CDR1 and CDR2: LNHNV and YYDKDF (reference sequence).

The sample holds a few counts of this clone. This rearrangement joins TRBV5-8 to TRBJ1-1, with 7 positions matching TRBD1. The CDR3 is 15 residues long. CDR1 is SGHTS and CDR2 is YDEGEE in the germline V gene. J gave up 2 bases and V 4 bases, and 8 bases lay outside the gene matches. The CDR3 is CASSTLRQGNTEAFF. In nucleotides, the CDR3 is TGTGCCAGCAGCACCCTTAGACAGGGAAACACTGAAGCTTTCTTT. The entire variable domain, with the rest obtained from reference TRBV5-8 and TRBJ1-1, is as follows: EAGVTQSPTHLIKTRGQQATLRCSPISGHTSVYWYQQALGLGLQFLLWYDEGEERNRGNFPPRFSGRQFPNYSSELNVNALELEDSALYLCASSTLRQGNTEAFFGQGTRLTVV.